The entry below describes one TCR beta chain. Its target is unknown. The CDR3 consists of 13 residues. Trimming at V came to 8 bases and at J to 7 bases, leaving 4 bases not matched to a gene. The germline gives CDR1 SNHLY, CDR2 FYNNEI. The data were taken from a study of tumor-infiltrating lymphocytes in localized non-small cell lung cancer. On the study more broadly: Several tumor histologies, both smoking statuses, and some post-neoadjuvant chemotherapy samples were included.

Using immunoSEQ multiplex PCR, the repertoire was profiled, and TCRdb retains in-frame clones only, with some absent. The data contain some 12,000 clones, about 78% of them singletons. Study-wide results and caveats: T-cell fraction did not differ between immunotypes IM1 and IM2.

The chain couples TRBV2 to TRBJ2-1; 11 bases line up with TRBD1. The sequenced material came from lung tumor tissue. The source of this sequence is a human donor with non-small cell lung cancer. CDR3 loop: CASVGQGGNEQFF. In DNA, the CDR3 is TGTGCCAGCGTGGGACAGGGGGGTAATGAGCAGTTCTTC.